This passage covers 6 T cell receptor beta chains from one sample sequenced in a study of T cell responses to AZD1222 COVID-19 vaccine. Generated by immunoSEQ multiplex PCR, the TCRdb table keeps only in-frame clones and is missing some. The profile shows roughly 250,000 clones, about 92% of them singletons. Source: peripheral blood, taken on day 0 of AZD1222 vaccination. The receptors originated from an adult in good health.

A single count supports this clone. The chain is built from TRBV4-1 and TRBJ1-2; 10 bases are shared with TRBD1. Trimming at V came to 3 bases and at J to 5 bases, leaving 3 bases not matched to a gene. Germline V CDR1 and CDR2: MGHRA, YSYEKL. This CDR3 is 14 amino acids long. CDR3 sequence reads: CASSHGTGVYGYTF. The CDR3 DNA reads as TGCGCCAGCAGCCACGGGACAGGGGTGTATGGCTACACCTTC.

This sequence joins TRBV5-1 and TRBJ1-6, with D possibly matching TRBD1 (5 bases). CDR3 length: 16 amino acids. Per germline, CDR1 SGHRS and CDR2 YFSETQ. V was cut by 3 bases and J by 13 bases, with 23 bases left in between. The CDR3 spells CASSSGGVVGAVPLHF. The CDR3 region has the DNA TGCGCCAGCAGCTCGGGCGGGGTCGTAGGGGCTGTGCCCCTCCACTTT.

The chain couples TRBV10-3 to TRBJ2-7; maybe TRBD1 (6 bases). The germline gives CDR1 ENHRY, CDR2 SYGVKD. Trimming removed 0 bases from V and 0 bases from J, with 9 bases in between. The CDR3 contains 15 residues. CDR3 sequence: CAISESGTSSYEQYF. CDR3 coding DNA: TGTGCCATCAGTGAGTCCGGGACATCCTCCTACGAGCAGTACTTC.

V gene TRBV19 combines with J gene TRBJ2-2; D ambiguous. CDR1 LNHDA and CDR2 SQIVND come from the germline V gene (reference sequence). Trimming shortened V by 3 bases and J by 5 bases, and 13 bases separated the two germline ends. The CDR3 is made up of 15 amino acids. This CDR3 is CASSIGTALTGELFF. The CDR3 DNA is TGTGCCAGTAGTATCGGCACGGCGCTTACCGGGGAGCTGTTTTTT.

The rearrangement links TRBV7-2 to TRBJ2-7, with TRBD2 as a possible D gene (5 bases). V lost 5 bases and J 7 bases, leaving 18 bases between the germline ends. CDR1 is SGHTA, CDR2 FQGNSA, per germline. The CDR3 covers 14 residues. CDR3 protein: CASSPRGIRVEQYF. The CDR3 DNA is TGTGCCAGCAGCCCCCGGGGTATACGTGTGGAGCAGTACTTC.

V and J are TRBV3-1 (or the pseudogene TRBV3-2) and TRBJ2-3, with TRBD2 matching 11 bases. This CDR3 comprises 17 residues. Germline CDR1 is LGHDT and CDR2 is YNNKEL (reference sequence). Trimming removed 4 bases from V and 1 base from J; junction bases left unmatched: 7. The CDR3 region has the DNA TGTGCCAGCAGCCTAGCGGGGGGGCCCTACGGCACAGATACGCAGTATTTT. Its translation: CASSLAGGPYGTDTQYF.